Shown below are 27 T cell receptor beta chains from a single sample sequenced in a study of response to subunit inactivated influenza vaccine. One entry per CDR3 protein, called by TCRdb with MiXCR from the RT-PCR reads. The table has under 850,000 distinct CDR3 sequences, about 18% seen once. Sample: PBMCs from blood, taken roughly 5 days after vaccination. The receptors stem from a man aged 50 to 59 who received an inactivated influenza vaccine.

This rearrangement joins TRBV6-1 to TRBJ2-7; TRBD1 matches 7 bases. With 6 bases clipped from V and 3 bases from J, the junction kept 8 bases outside the gene matches. CDR3 size: 14 residues. Germline CDR1 reads MNHNS; CDR2 reads SASEGT. The DNA of the CDR3 is TGTGCCAGCAGCGACTGGACAGGTGGCTACGAGCAGTACTTC. This codes for CASSDWTGGYEQYF.

This clonotype was counted between two and nine times. V gene TRBV6-1 combines with J gene TRBJ1-5; D may be TRBD1 (5 bases). The germline V gene encodes CDR1 MNHNS and CDR2 SASEGT. V was cut by 6 bases and J by 1 base, with 22 bases left in between. This CDR3 has 18 amino acids. This chain's CDR3 is CASRREGTGYWSNQPQHF. The CDR3 nucleotides read TGTGCCAGCAGGAGGGAGGGGACCGGGTATTGGAGCAATCAGCCCCAGCATTTT.

The rearrangement joins TRBV27 to TRBJ2-7, with D possibly TRBD2 on 7 matching bases. The CDR3 extends over 14 amino acids. Trimming shortened V by 4 bases and J by 5 bases, and 15 bases separated the two germline ends. Looked up from germline, CDR1 is MNHEY and CDR2 is SMNVEV (reference sequence). The CDR3 protein is CASSWVAGADEQYF. In nucleotides, the CDR3 is TGTGCCAGCAGTTGGGTCGCGGGGGCCGACGAGCAGTACTTC.

J is TRBJ2-3 and V is TRBV5-1; 9 bases match TRBD2. The CDR3 contains 18 residues. J lost 3 bases, V lost 0 bases, and 11 bases had no gene match. Germline CDR1 is SGHRS and CDR2 is YFSETQ. The chain's CDR3 is CASSLARGGIQGTDTQYF. CDR3 nucleotide sequence: TGCGCCAGCAGCTTGGCGCGGGGGGGCATCCAGGGAACAGATACGCAGTATTTT.

The V call is TRBV24-1, the J call TRBJ2-1; 7 positions agree with TRBD2. Looked up from germline, CDR1 is KGHDR and CDR2 is SFDVKD. The V gene end was trimmed by 7 bases and the J gene end by 6 bases; junction bases not matched to a gene: 5. This CDR3 comprises 13 residues. The CDR3 region is CATRRGEGNEQFF. The CDR3 nucleotides are TGTGCCACCAGGCGCGGGGAGGGCAATGAGCAGTTCTTC.

This clonotype was counted only a few times. V gene TRBV6-5 combines with J gene TRBJ1-1; D remains unclear. This CDR3 is built from 15 residues. In germline, CDR1 is MNHEY, CDR2 SVGAGI. Trimming shortened V by 0 bases and J by 2 bases, and 10 bases separated the two germline ends. CDR3 sequence (DNA): TGTGCCAGCAGTTACTCGATGTTTTCCAACACTGAAGCTTTCTTT. Translated, it gives CASSYSMFSNTEAFF.

The rearrangement links TRBV20-1 to TRBJ2-7, with D perhaps assigned TRBD1 or TRBD2 (6 bases each). The CDR3 contains 16 residues. Trimming stripped 0 bases from V and 2 bases from J, with 17 bases between. CDR1 DFQATT and CDR2 SNEGSKA come from the germline V gene (reference sequence). CDR3 region: CSARDRRGQVPYEQYF. As DNA, the CDR3 is TGCAGTGCTAGAGATCGTCGGGGGCAGGTCCCCTACGAGCAGTACTTC.

This chain joins TRBV20-1 and TRBJ2-5; 8 nucleotides match TRBD2. Germline CDR1 is DFQATT and CDR2 is SNEGSKA (reference sequence). The CDR3 loop spans 17 amino acids. V trimming: 8 bases; J trimming: 1 base; junction bases outside the gene matches: 18. The DNA of the CDR3 is TGCAGTATAGAAGACCGCGCGGCGGGGGGTTCCCAAGAGACCCAGTACTTC. It translates to CSIEDRAAGGSQETQYF.

A note on this clonotype: Possible read error: a much larger clone is one base away. The rearrangement joins TRBV12-3 or TRBV12-4 to TRBJ2-3, with unresolved D. The CDR3 totals 12 residues. Trimming cost V 6 bases and J 4 bases, with 8 bases left between them. For the CDR3, the DNA is TGTGCCAGCAGACGAGTGGCAGATACGCAGTATTTT. It specifies CASRRVADTQYF.

There are many counts of this clonotype. This rearrangement joins TRBV7-9 to TRBJ2-4; D is uncertain. With 5 bases removed from V and 0 bases from J, the gap between germline ends came to 17 bases. Germline V gives CDR1 SEHNR, CDR2 FQNEAQ (reference sequence). This CDR3 region has 17 residues. The CDR3 spells CASSRISDPLAKNIQYF. CDR3 nucleotides: TGTGCCAGCAGCCGTATATCGGACCCACTAGCCAAAAACATTCAGTACTTC. Drawing the rest from reference TRBV7-9 and TRBJ2-4, the complete variable domain is DTGVSQNPRHKITKRGQNVTFRCDPISEHNRLYWYRQTLGQGPEFLTYFQNEAQLEKSRLLSDRFSAERPKGSFSTLEIQRTEQGDSAMYLCASSRISDPLAKNIQYFGAGTRLSVL.

This clonotype came up a few times. V and J are TRBV29-1 and TRBJ1-1; 8 bases fit TRBD1. This CDR3 has 13 residues. Per germline, CDR1 SQVTM and CDR2 ANQGSEA. J lost 1 base, V lost 5 bases, and 3 bases had no gene match. CDR3 amino acids: CSVTGTGNTEAFF. CDR3 coding DNA: TGCAGCGTTACTGGGACAGGGAACACTGAAGCTTTCTTT.

The chain employs TRBV27 and TRBJ1-4, with 8 positions matching TRBD1. This CDR3 has 15 amino acids. Germline V gene lookup returns CDR1 MNHEY and CDR2 SMNVEV (reference sequence). Unmatched junction bases numbered 5, after V lost 3 bases and J lost 5 bases. CDR3 in DNA: TGTGCCAGCAGTTTCTCCACAGGGGGAAATGAAAAACTGTTTTTT. It yields the protein CASSFSTGGNEKLFF.

This clonotype was found many times. This chain joins TRBV15 and TRBJ2-1, with 12 nucleotides matching TRBD2. Germline lookup yields CDR1 LNHNV and CDR2 YYDKDF (reference sequence). This CDR3 is built from 17 residues. The trim removed 3 bases at V and 6 bases at J, leaving 9 bases unmatched. CDR3 sequence (DNA): TGTGCCACCAGCAGTCCCAAGACTAGCGGGAGTTTCAATGAGCAGTTCTTC. This gives the protein CATSSPKTSGSFNEQFF.

The chain joins TRBV12-3 or TRBV12-4 to TRBJ2-3, with D possibly being TRBD1 or TRBD2 (6 bases each). The CDR3 is 16 amino acids. V was pared by 2 bases and J by 2 bases, with 14 bases between. The CDR3 DNA reads as TGTGCCAGCAGTTTATCGGGGGCGGAGGTCACAGATACGCAGTATTTT. Encoded protein: CASSLSGAEVTDTQYF.

The gene calls are TRBV3-1 and TRBJ1-2; D remains unclear. V was trimmed by 1 base and J by 5 bases, leaving 8 bases between them. This CDR3 region has 13 residues. The germline gives CDR1 LGHDT, CDR2 YNNKEL (reference sequence). CDR3: CASSQAGTYGYTF. CDR3 in DNA: TGTGCCAGCAGCCAAGCGGGAACTTATGGCTACACCTTC.

The genes are TRBV2 and TRBJ2-5; the match to TRBD1 covers 8 bases. Germline lookup yields CDR1 SNHLY and CDR2 FYNNEI. The V gene end was trimmed by 9 bases and the J gene end by 1 base; junction bases not matched to a gene: 1. The CDR3 totals 12 residues. CDR3 amino acids: CARGQGQETQYF. The CDR3 nucleotides are TGTGCCAGAGGACAGGGCCAAGAGACCCAGTACTTC.

The rearrangement links TRBV7-8 to TRBJ1-5, with no clear D. This CDR3 contains 15 residues. Germline V gene lookup returns CDR1 SGHVS and CDR2 FQNEAQ. Trimming stripped 0 bases from V and 4 bases from J, with 10 bases between. CDR3 in amino acids: CASSLAVRPNQPQHF. CDR3 nucleotide sequence: TGTGCCAGCAGCTTAGCGGTCAGGCCTAATCAGCCCCAGCATTTT.

This chain links TRBV28 with TRBJ1-1; perhaps TRBD1 as D (5 bases). The CDR3 sequence is 13 residues long. Germline loops: CDR1 MDHEN, CDR2 SYDVKM. V dropped 5 bases and J dropped 1 base, with 8 bases sitting between them. CDR3 DNA: TGTGCCAGCAGTACCAGGGAGAACACTGAAGCTTTCTTT. It encodes CASSTRENTEAFF.

This clonotype was seen at least ten times. V usage is TRBV20-1 and J usage is TRBJ2-3; D is uncertain. Trimming stripped 3 bases from V and 6 bases from J, with 4 bases between. CDR1 is DFQATT, CDR2 SNEGSKA, per germline (reference sequence). The CDR3 extends over 10 amino acids. The CDR3 sequence is CSASRDTQYF. In DNA form, the CDR3 reads TGCAGTGCTAGTAGGGATACGCAGTATTTT.

This clonotype was observed a few times. J is TRBJ2-7 and V is TRBV20-1; D uncertain. Germline V gene lookup returns CDR1 DFQATT and CDR2 SNEGSKA (reference sequence). The CDR3 has 15 residues. Trimming took off 0 bases at V and 5 bases at J, with 17 bases between the two ends. The CDR3 DNA reads as TGCAGTGCTAGAGATTTGCACCGGAGAAACCACGAGCAGTACTTC. Its translation: CSARDLHRRNHEQYF.

This clonotype appeared a few times. This rearrangement joins TRBV28 to TRBJ2-3; D might be TRBD1 or TRBD2, each matching 5 bases. Trimming stripped 4 bases from V and 2 bases from J, with 13 bases between. The CDR3 sequence is 15 residues long. Looked up from germline, CDR1 is MDHEN and CDR2 is SYDVKM. The CDR3 reads CASSSRGSTTDTQYF. The CDR3 DNA sequence: TGTGCCAGCAGTTCCCGGGGCTCTACCACAGATACGCAGTATTTT.

CDR3 DNA: TGCAGCGTTGGGGCCAAGATAGCGGGAGTATGGGAGTCTTACAATGAGCAGTTCTTC. Translating gives CSVGAKIAGVWESYNEQFF. The J gene is TRBJ2-1, the V gene TRBV29-1; TRBD2 agrees at 9 bases. Germline lookup yields CDR1 SQVTM and CDR2 ANQGSEA. J was trimmed by 4 bases and V by 4 bases; bases with no gene match: 20. The CDR3 is made up of 19 amino acids.

This clonotype occurred a few times. The CDR3 DNA reads as TGTGCCAGCAGCCCTAGCGGGAGCGGCCCCTACGAGCAGTACTTC. Translation gives CASSPSGSGPYEQYF. The chain recombines TRBV3-1 with TRBJ2-7, with TRBD2 matching over 10 bases. V was clipped by 4 bases and J by 2 bases; unmatched bases: 5. CDR1 is LGHDT, CDR2 YNNKEL, per germline (reference sequence). The CDR3 is made up of 15 amino acids.

As for this clonotype: A read error is possible here, since a much larger clone lies one base away. The rearrangement joins TRBV6-5 to TRBJ1-5; weak D call: TRBD1 (6 bases). From germline, CDR1 is MNHEY and CDR2 SVGAGI. The CDR3 length is 12 residues. V was pared by 8 bases and J by 1 base, with 6 bases between. CDR3 sequence: CASGQSNQPQHF. CDR3 DNA: TGTGCCAGCGGACAGAGCAATCAGCCCCAGCATTTT.

The V call is TRBV10-3, the J call TRBJ2-5; D might be TRBD1 (5 bases). Germline V gives CDR1 ENHRY, CDR2 SYGVKD. This CDR3 has 13 residues. Trimming stripped 7 bases from V and 2 bases from J, with 11 bases between. Here the CDR3 reads CAINQGLQETQYF. The CDR3, as DNA: TGTGCCATCAACCAGGGCCTACAAGAGACCCAGTACTTC.

The J gene is TRBJ2-1, the V gene TRBV6-2 or TRBV6-3, with D unclear. The CDR3 runs to 12 residues. V lost 10 bases and J 4 bases, leaving 11 bases between the germline ends. The germline gives CDR1 MNHEY, CDR2 SVGEGT. In nucleotides, the CDR3 is TGTGCCACCACAGTTGGGTACAATGAGCAGTTCTTC. It translates to CATTVGYNEQFF.

The V call is TRBV28, the J call TRBJ2-3; maybe TRBD2 (6 bases). CDR3 length: 16 residues. Germline values: CDR1 MDHEN, CDR2 SYDVKM. V lost 5 bases and J 2 bases, leaving 17 bases between the germline ends. CDR3 protein: CASSPPSEKNTDTQYF. For the CDR3, the DNA is TGTGCCAGCAGTCCCCCTAGCGAGAAAAACACAGATACGCAGTATTTT.